The rows below give T cell receptor beta chains drawn from one sample of a study of OX40 agonist ivuxolimab in advanced cancers. The method was immunoSEQ multiplex PCR; TCRdb's version includes in-frame clones alone and lacks a portion of them. The data contain 95,000 to 150,000 clones, approximately 92% of them singletons. The sequences come from CD4+ or CD8+ T cells sorted from blood, collected in a trial of the OX40 agonist ivuxolimab. These receptors originate from an adult with an advanced solid tumor such as melanoma, head and neck, liver or kidney cancer. The CDR3 runs from the conserved cysteine through the conserved F or W. Each record gives: J gene, V gene, CDR3 protein.

>TRBJ2-7|TRBV15
CATSRGGSYEQYF
>TRBJ2-1|TRBV19
CASSDPGGYNEQFF
>TRBJ1-5|TRBV4-3
CASSPETGRQPQHF
>TRBJ1-3|TRBV6-1
CASRGSGNTIYF
>TRBJ1-4|TRBV30
CAWSIGGTSEKLFF
>TRBJ1-1|TRBV10-3
CATGGVSGTEAFF
>TRBJ1-6|TRBV6-6
CASSSGQGYSPLHF
>TRBJ2-7|TRBV4-1
CASSHPFRTGVEQYF
>TRBJ2-3|TRBV2
CASRGLAGGLSTQYF
>TRBJ2-1|TRBV4-3
CASSQEGQGLREQFF
>TRBJ1-6|TRBV23-1
CASSQSWGAKNSPLHF
>TRBJ2-7|TRBV11-2
CASSLEPSAAYEQYF
>TRBJ1-2|TRBV2
CASSEAWANYGYTF
>TRBJ1-4|TRBV15
CATSKDRGVEKLFF
>TRBJ1-5|TRBV21-1
CASSTNNQPQHF
>TRBJ2-5|TRBV19
CASSSGTEETQYF
>TRBJ2-3|TRBV21-1
CASSISQGALNHTDTQYF
>TRBJ1-4|TRBV2
CASSEPGEKLFF
>TRBJ2-1|TRBV27
CASSLKPSGGRNEQFF
>TRBJ2-3|TRBV5-8
CASSLAWTSGTDTQYF
>TRBJ1-1|TRBV19
CASSISGTLNTEAFF
>TRBJ2-3|TRBV11-2
CASSLGSGLAGRDTQYF
>TRBJ2-2|TRBV7-8
CASSWGTGGTGELFF
>TRBJ1-1|TRBV7-3
CASSLQQGNTEAFF
>TRBJ2-3|TRBV30
CAWRAGNTDTQYF
>TRBJ1-2|TRBV6-6
CASSAPGGGNYGYTF
>TRBJ1-1|TRBV4-3
CASSQETWGTEAFF
>TRBJ1-4|TRBV19
CASSTYRGGTNEKLFF
>TRBJ2-6|TRBV2
CASTEGGSLSGANVLTF
>TRBJ1-1|TRBV7-2
CASSPSGTEAFF
>TRBJ2-1|TRBV30
CALSRGAGNEQFF
>TRBJ1-1|TRBV7-2
CASSFGTAMNTEAFF
>TRBJ2-3|TRBV10-3
CAISGHKDTQYF
>TRBJ1-1|TRBV11-2
CASSVAEGNTEAFF
>TRBJ1-2|TRBV6-4
CALTGEQNYGYTF
>TRBJ1-6|TRBV7-2
CASSTDRRRPPLHF
>TRBJ1-2|TRBV7-8
CASSLSHPTRNNNYGYTF
>TRBJ2-1|TRBV4-3
CASSFRIYNEQFF
>TRBJ1-1|TRBV7-2
CASSHKTHRDMNTEAFF
>TRBJ2-3|TRBV7-2
CASSRGGSTDTQYF
>TRBJ2-1|TRBV19
CASSIWDRVDEQFF
>TRBJ2-7|TRBV5-1
CASSFSGQGASEQYF
>TRBJ1-6|TRBV7-9
CASRRGVDGASSPLHF
>TRBJ2-5|TRBV5-1
CASSSSPGPRGETQYF
>TRBJ1-6|TRBV7-6
CASSLAGQINSPLHF
>TRBJ1-1|TRBV4-3
CASSALVNTEAFF
>TRBJ2-1|TRBV7-2
CASSLGQGQGEQFF
>TRBJ1-2|TRBV27
CASSPQGRGYTF